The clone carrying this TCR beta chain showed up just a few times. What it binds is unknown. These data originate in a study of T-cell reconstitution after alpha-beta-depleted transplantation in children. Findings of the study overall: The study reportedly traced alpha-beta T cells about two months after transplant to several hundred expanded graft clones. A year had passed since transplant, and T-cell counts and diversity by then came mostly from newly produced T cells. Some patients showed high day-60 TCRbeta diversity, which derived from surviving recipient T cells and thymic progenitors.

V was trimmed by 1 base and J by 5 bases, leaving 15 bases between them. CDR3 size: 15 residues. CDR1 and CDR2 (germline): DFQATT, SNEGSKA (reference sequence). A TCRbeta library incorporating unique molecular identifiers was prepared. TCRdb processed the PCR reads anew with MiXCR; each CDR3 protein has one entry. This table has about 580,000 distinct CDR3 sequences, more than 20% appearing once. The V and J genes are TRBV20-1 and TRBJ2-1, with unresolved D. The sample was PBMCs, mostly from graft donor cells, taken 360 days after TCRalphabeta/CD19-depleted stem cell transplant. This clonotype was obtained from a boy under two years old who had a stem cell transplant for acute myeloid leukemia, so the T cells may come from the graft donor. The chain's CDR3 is CSARGRVNADNEQFF. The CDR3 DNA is TGCAGTGCTAGAGGGCGAGTCAACGCGGACAATGAGCAGTTCTTC.